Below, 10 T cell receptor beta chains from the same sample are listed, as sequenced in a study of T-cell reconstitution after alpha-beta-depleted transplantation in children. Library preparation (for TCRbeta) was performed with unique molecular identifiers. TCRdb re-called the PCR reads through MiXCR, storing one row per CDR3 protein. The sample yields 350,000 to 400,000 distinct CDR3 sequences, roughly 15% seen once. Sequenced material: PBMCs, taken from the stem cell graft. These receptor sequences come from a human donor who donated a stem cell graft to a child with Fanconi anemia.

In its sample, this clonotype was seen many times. CDR3 sequence reads: CASSPGQGVTDTQYF. The DNA for the CDR3 is TGTGCCAGCTCACCAGGACAGGGAGTAACAGATACGCAGTATTTT. The chain is built from TRBV18 and TRBJ2-3; TRBD1 matches 8 bases. The CDR3 runs 15 residues. Germline CDR1 reads KGHSH; CDR2 reads LQKENI. The V segment lost 2 bases and the J segment 3 bases; nucleotides outside the gene matches: 4.

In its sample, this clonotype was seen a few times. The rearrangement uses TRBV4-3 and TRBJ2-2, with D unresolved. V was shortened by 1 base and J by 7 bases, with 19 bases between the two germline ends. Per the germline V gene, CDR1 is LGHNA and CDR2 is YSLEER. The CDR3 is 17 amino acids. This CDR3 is CASSQVLGRRSGGELFF. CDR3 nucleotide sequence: TGCGCCAGCAGCCAAGTTCTTGGACGGCGAAGTGGCGGGGAGCTGTTTTTT.

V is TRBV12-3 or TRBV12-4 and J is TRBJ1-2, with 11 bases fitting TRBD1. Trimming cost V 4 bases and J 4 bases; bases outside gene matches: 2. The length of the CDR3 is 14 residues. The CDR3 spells CASSWTGGSYGYTF. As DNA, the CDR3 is TGTGCCAGCAGTTGGACAGGGGGCAGCTATGGCTACACCTTC.

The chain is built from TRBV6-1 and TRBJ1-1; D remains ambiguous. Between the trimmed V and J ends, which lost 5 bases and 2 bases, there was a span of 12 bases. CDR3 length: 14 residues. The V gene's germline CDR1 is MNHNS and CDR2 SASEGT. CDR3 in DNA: TGTGCCAGCAGTCTGACTGTGGGAAACACTGAAGCTTTCTTT. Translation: CASSLTVGNTEAFF.

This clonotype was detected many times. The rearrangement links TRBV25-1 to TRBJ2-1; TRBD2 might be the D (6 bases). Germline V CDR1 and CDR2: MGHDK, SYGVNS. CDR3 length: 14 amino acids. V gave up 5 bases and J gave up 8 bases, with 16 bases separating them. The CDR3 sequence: CASSRGTWGDEQFF. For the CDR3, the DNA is TGTGCCAGCAGTAGAGGGACTTGGGGGGATGAGCAGTTCTTC. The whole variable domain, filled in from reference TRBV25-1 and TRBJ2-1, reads EADIYQTPRYLVIGTGKKITLECSQTMGHDKMYWYQQDPGMELHLIHYSYGVNSTEKGDLSSESTVSRIRTEHFPLTLESARPSHTSQYLCASSRGTWGDEQFFGPGTRLTVL.

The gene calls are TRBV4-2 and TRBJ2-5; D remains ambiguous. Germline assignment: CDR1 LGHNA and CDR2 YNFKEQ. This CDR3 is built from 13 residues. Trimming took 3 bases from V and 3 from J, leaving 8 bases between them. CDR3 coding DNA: TGTGCCAGCAGCCATCTTGACGAAGAGACCCAGTACTTC. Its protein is CASSHLDEETQYF.

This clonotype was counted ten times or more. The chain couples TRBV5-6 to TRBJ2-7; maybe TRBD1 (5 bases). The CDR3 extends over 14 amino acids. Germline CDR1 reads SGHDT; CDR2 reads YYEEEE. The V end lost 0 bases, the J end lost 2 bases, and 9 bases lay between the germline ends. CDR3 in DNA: TGTGCCAGCAGCTTGGATGACAGACCCTACGAGCAGTACTTC. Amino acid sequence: CASSLDDRPYEQYF.

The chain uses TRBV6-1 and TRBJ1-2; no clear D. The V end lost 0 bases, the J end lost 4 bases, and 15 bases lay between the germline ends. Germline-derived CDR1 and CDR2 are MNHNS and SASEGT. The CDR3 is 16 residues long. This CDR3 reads CASSEALGSPGYGYTF. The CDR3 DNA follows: TGTGCCAGCAGTGAAGCGCTGGGAAGCCCGGGCTATGGCTACACCTTC.

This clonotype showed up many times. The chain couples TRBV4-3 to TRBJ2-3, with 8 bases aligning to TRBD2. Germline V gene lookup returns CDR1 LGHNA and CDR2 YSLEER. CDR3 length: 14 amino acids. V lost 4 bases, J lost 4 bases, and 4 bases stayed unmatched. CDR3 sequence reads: CASSPRGGPDTQYF. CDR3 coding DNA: TGCGCCAGCAGCCCCCGGGGGGGCCCAGATACGCAGTATTTT.

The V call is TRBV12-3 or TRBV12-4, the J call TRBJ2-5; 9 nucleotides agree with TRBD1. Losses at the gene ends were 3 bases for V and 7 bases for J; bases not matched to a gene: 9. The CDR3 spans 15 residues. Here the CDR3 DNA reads TGTGCCAGCAGTTTTCCCGGGACAGGGACAGGGACCCAGTACTTC. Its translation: CASSFPGTGTGTQYF.